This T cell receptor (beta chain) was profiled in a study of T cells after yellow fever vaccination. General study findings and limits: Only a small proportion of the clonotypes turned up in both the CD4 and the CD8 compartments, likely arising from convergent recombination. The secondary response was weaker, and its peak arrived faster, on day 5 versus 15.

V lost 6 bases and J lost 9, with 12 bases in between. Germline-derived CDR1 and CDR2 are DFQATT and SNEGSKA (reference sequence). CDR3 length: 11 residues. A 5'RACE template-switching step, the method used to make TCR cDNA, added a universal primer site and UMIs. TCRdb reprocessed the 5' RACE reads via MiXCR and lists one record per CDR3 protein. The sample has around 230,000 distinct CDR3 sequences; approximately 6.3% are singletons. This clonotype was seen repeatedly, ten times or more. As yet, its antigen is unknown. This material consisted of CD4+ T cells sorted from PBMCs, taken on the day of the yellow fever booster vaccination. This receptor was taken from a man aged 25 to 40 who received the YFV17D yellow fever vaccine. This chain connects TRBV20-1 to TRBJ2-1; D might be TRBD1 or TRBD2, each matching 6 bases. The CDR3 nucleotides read TGCAGTGCCCCGAAGGGGGGTGAGCAGTTCTTC. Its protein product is CSAPKGGEQFF.